This passage covers 26 T cell receptor beta chains from one sample sequenced in a study of shared clonotypes between healthy human individuals. Selected positively for CCR7 and CD45RO-negative, naive CD8 cells excluded terminally differentiated effector memory CD45RA+ cells. The table came from immunoSEQ multiplex PCR; TCRdb's copy has only in-frame clones and leaves some out. The profile covers about 2.1 million clones, with around 93% appearing a single time and over 1.5% taken by the ten largest. The sequencing sample was made of naive CD8+ T cells from PBMCs. Receptor source: a man younger than 35 in good health. Some clones in this sample may be carry-over from other donors' samples.

A single count supports this clone. The chain uses TRBV4-2 and TRBJ2-7; 7 positions match TRBD1. The CDR3 is 14 amino acids. V trimming: 2 bases; J trimming: 2 bases; junction bases outside the gene matches: 3. Germline V gene data show CDR1 as LGHNA and CDR2 as YNFKEQ. The CDR3 bases are TGTGCCAGCAGCCAAAACAGGGGAGCCTACGAGCAGTACTTC. It encodes CASSQNRGAYEQYF.

The V call is TRBV5-6, the J call TRBJ2-7, with 9 bases identical to TRBD1. Germline V gene sequence: CDR1 SGHDT, CDR2 YYEEEE. The CDR3 spans 15 residues. With V trimmed by 1 base and J by 4 bases, 6 bases remained unmatched. The CDR3 bases are TGTGCCAGCAGCTTGTCACAGGGGGCGATGTACGAGCAGTACTTC. Residues: CASSLSQGAMYEQYF. The full variable domain, completed using reference TRBV5-6 and TRBJ2-7, is DAGVTQSPTHLIKTRGQQVTLRCSPKSGHDTVSWYQQALGQGPQFIFQYYEEEERQRGNFPDRFSGHQFPNYSSELNVNALLLGDSALYLCASSLSQGAMYEQYFGPGTRLTVT.

As regards this clone: The junction departs from germline at one end; a sequencing error may be responsible. The J gene is TRBJ1-2, the V gene TRBV7-9, with 11 bases that match TRBD1. CDR3 size: 14 residues. Germline V gene data show CDR1 as SEHNR and CDR2 as FQNEAQ (reference sequence). CDR3 amino acids: CASRLGQGADGYTF. CDR3 DNA: TGTGCCAGCAGATTAGGACAGGGGGCTGATGGCTACACCTTC.

The V and J genes are TRBV9 and TRBJ1-3; D is unclear. The germline V gene has CDR1 SGDLS and CDR2 YYNGEE. The CDR3 contains 13 residues. V lost 8 bases, J lost 0 bases, and 9 bases lay in between. The CDR3 nucleotides read TGTGCCAGTTCCATGAGCTCTGGAAACACCATATATTTT. Protein: CASSMSSGNTIYF.

V is TRBV11-3 and J is TRBJ2-2, with 9 bases that match TRBD2. V was clipped by 1 base and J by 5 bases; unmatched bases: 2. CDR3 length equals 15 residues. Germline loops: CDR1 SGHNT, CDR2 YENEEA. The CDR3 here is CASSLVAGVTGELFF. The CDR3 nucleotides read TGTGCCAGCAGCTTAGTAGCGGGAGTGACCGGGGAGCTGTTTTTT.

The table lists this clone with a count of one. This chain connects TRBV15 to TRBJ2-1; 9 nucleotides agree with TRBD2. This CDR3 is 15 amino acids long. In germline, CDR1 is LNHNV, CDR2 YYDKDF (reference sequence). J gave up 4 bases and V 8 bases, and 9 bases lay outside the gene matches. DNA for the CDR3: TGTGCCACCTATATAGCGGGAGCGGGTTACAATGAGCAGTTCTTC. Its protein product is CATYIAGAGYNEQFF.

The J gene is TRBJ2-7, the V gene TRBV7-9; D is unresolved. From germline, CDR1 is SEHNR and CDR2 FQNEAQ (reference sequence). With 4 bases removed from V and 5 bases from J, the gap between germline ends came to 18 bases. The length of the CDR3 is 15 residues. CDR3 DNA sequence: TGTGCCAGCAGCTACTCAGGCTACAGAATTGACGAGCAGTACTTC. Protein sequence: CASSYSGYRIDEQYF.

This chain connects TRBV27 to TRBJ2-7; D might be TRBD1 or TRBD2, each matching 5 bases. The germline V gene encodes CDR1 MNHEY and CDR2 SMNVEV (reference sequence). V lost 7 bases, J lost 1 base, and 17 bases lay in between. The CDR3 length is 15 residues. The CDR3 nucleotides read TGTGCCAGCACCTCGGGACCCGACCGATCCTACGAGCAGTACTTC. This translates into CASTSGPDRSYEQYF.

The chain is built from TRBV7-9 and TRBJ2-3; TRBD2 might be the D (5 bases). CDR3 length equals 16 residues. The germline V and J ends were trimmed by 5 bases and 0 bases, with 15 bases remaining between them. Germline V gene lookup returns CDR1 SEHNR and CDR2 FQNEAQ (reference sequence). CDR3 in DNA: TGTGCCAGCAGCCACGGGGTAGCGCCCAGCACAGATACGCAGTATTTT. It encodes CASSHGVAPSTDTQYF.

To note about this clone: Other DNA sequences in the sample encode the same CDR3. The chain employs TRBV9 and TRBJ1-1; no definite D call. From germline, CDR1 is SGDLS and CDR2 YYNGEE. Trimming stripped 3 bases from V and 0 bases from J, with 6 bases between. The CDR3 covers 13 residues. CDR3 amino acids: CASSATVNTEAFF. The DNA for the CDR3 is TGTGCCAGCAGCGCTACAGTGAACACTGAAGCTTTCTTT. The full variable domain, in which reference TRBV9 and TRBJ1-1 provide the parts outside the CDR3, is DSGVTQTPKHLITATGQRVTLRCSPRSGDLSVYWYQQSLDQGLQFLIQYYNGEERAKGNILERFSAQQFPDLHSELNLSSLELGDSALYFCASSATVNTEAFFGQGTRLTVV.

V gene TRBV9 combines with J gene TRBJ2-3; 10 bases map to TRBD2. Trimming at V came to 2 bases and at J to 4 bases, leaving 4 bases not matched to a gene. The CDR3 has 15 amino acids. Germline CDR1 is SGDLS and CDR2 is YYNGEE. CDR3 coding DNA: TGTGCCAGCAGCGTGGGACTAGCGATATCAGATACGCAGTATTTT. Its translation: CASSVGLAISDTQYF.

This chain links TRBV5-4 with TRBJ2-7, with TRBD2 matching 7 bases. CDR1 is SGHNT and CDR2 is YYREEE in the germline V gene (reference sequence). The CDR3 runs to 15 residues. V lost 1 base, J lost 1 base, and 5 bases stayed unmatched. In nucleotides, the CDR3 is TGTGCCAGCAGCTTGTGGACGGGAGGTTCCTACGAGCAGTACTTC. Residues: CASSLWTGGSYEQYF.

This chain joins TRBV7-9 and TRBJ2-7; 8 bases are shared with TRBD2. This CDR3 is built from 17 residues. V gave up 5 bases and J gave up 0 bases; unmatched junction bases: 12. The germline gives CDR1 SEHNR, CDR2 FQNEAQ (reference sequence). CDR3 DNA: TGTGCCAGCAGCCCCCAGTACGGCGGGAGGAGCTCCTACGAGCAGTACTTC. Its translation: CASSPQYGGRSSYEQYF.

This chain uses TRBV27 with TRBJ2-2, with 11 bases matching TRBD1. Germline V lookup: CDR1 MNHEY, CDR2 SMNVEV (reference sequence). V was clipped by 5 bases and J by 5 bases; unmatched bases: 7. The CDR3 length is 16 residues. CDR3 residues: CASSIIGTGGTGELFF. The CDR3 region has the DNA TGTGCCAGCAGTATCATCGGGACAGGGGGGACCGGGGAGCTGTTTTTT.

The chain is built from TRBV6-1 and TRBJ1-2; no firm D call. V lost 4 bases, J lost 0 bases, and 12 bases lay in between. CDR1 MNHNS and CDR2 SASEGT come from the germline V gene. CDR3 size: 15 residues. The CDR3 spells CASSARATPNYGYTF. The CDR3 DNA reads as TGTGCCAGCAGTGCCCGGGCAACACCTAACTATGGCTACACCTTC.

The V call is TRBV29-1, the J call TRBJ2-2, with 7 bases lining up with TRBD2. V lost 7 bases and J lost 6; bases outside the gene matches: 17. The germline gives CDR1 SQVTM, CDR2 ANQGSEA. The CDR3 covers 16 residues. The CDR3 loop is CSATGGKTVVSGELFF. Written as DNA, the CDR3 is TGCAGCGCCACGGGGGGTAAAACTGTCGTCTCCGGGGAGCTGTTTTTT.

The chain employs TRBV28 and TRBJ2-7; 9 nucleotides align to TRBD2. Germline lookup yields CDR1 MDHEN and CDR2 SYDVKM. The CDR3 runs to 11 residues. V lost 5 bases, J lost 11 bases, and 4 bases stayed unmatched. CDR3 coding DNA: TGTGCCAGCAGTGATGAGCGGGAGGAGTACTTC. Translating it yields CASSDEREEYF.

J is TRBJ1-2 and V is TRBV27; D is unresolved. In germline, CDR1 is MNHEY, CDR2 SMNVEV (reference sequence). With 7 bases removed from V and 4 bases from J, the gap between germline ends came to 7 bases. The CDR3 consists of 11 residues. CDR3 protein: CASTAGYGYTF. The CDR3 region has the DNA TGTGCCAGCACCGCGGGCTATGGCTACACCTTC.

In regard to this clone: At one boundary the junction diverges from the germline segment, which might be a read error. The genes are TRBV11-3 and TRBJ2-3, with unresolved D. This CDR3 region has 13 residues. Germline V gene data show CDR1 as SGHNT and CDR2 as YENEEA. The CDR3 DNA sequence: TGTGCCAGCAGCTTAGTGCACACAAATACGCAGTATTTT. This translates into CASSLVHTNTQYF.

The chain links TRBV28 to TRBJ2-3; 9 bases line up with TRBD1. This CDR3 comprises 17 residues. Germline CDR1 reads MDHEN; CDR2 reads SYDVKM. J gave up 2 bases and V 1 base, and 7 bases lay outside the gene matches. CDR3 sequence reads: CASSLSPGTGLTDTQYF. For the CDR3, the DNA is TGTGCCAGCAGTTTATCCCCCGGGACAGGGCTCACAGATACGCAGTATTTT.

The chain is built from TRBV6-5 and TRBJ1-1, with D perhaps matching TRBD1 (6 bases). Trimming shortened V by 5 bases and J by 4 bases, and 17 bases separated the two germline ends. Looked up from germline, CDR1 is MNHEY and CDR2 is SVGAGI. CDR3 size: 15 residues. The CDR3 protein is CASSGRQVNSTEAFF. In nucleotides, the CDR3 is TGTGCCAGCAGTGGGAGACAGGTTAATTCCACTGAAGCTTTCTTT.

The V gene is TRBV29-1, the J gene TRBJ2-7, with D tentatively TRBD1 (6 bases). Germline loops: CDR1 SQVTM, CDR2 ANQGSEA. The CDR3 spans 14 residues. Trimming removed 7 bases at V and 4 bases at J, with 20 bases between. The CDR3 loop reads CSASGMGRGYEQYF. CDR3 sequence (DNA): TGCAGCGCATCAGGAATGGGCAGGGGATACGAGCAGTACTTC.

This chain joins TRBV4-3 and TRBJ2-3, with 7 bases fitting TRBD1. The CDR3 runs 14 residues. Germline V CDR1 and CDR2: LGHNA, YSLEER. V lost 5 bases, J lost 6 bases, and 8 bases stayed unmatched. Written as DNA, the CDR3 is TGCGCCAGCAGCTCGACAGGGACGTTGGATACGCAGTATTTT. It translates to CASSSTGTLDTQYF.

The chain is built from TRBV4-3 and TRBJ2-5, with TRBD1 identical over 7 bases. Germline loops: CDR1 LGHNA, CDR2 YSLEER. The CDR3 has 13 residues. V dropped 4 bases and J dropped 3; count of bases not matched to a gene: 2. CDR3 loop: CASSLGQEETQYF. CDR3 nucleotide sequence: TGCGCCAGCAGCCTCGGACAGGAAGAGACCCAGTACTTC.

This sequence joins TRBV10-3 and TRBJ2-1; 9 bases are shared with TRBD2. The CDR3 extends over 18 amino acids. Germline assignment: CDR1 ENHRY and CDR2 SYGVKD. The trim removed 2 bases at V and 6 bases at J, leaving 14 bases unmatched. In nucleotides, the CDR3 is TGTGCCATCAGTGAGAAGTTAGTGGCTAGCGGGGAAACCAATGAGCAGTTCTTC. Protein: CAISEKLVASGETNEQFF.

The V gene is TRBV7-8, the J gene TRBJ2-7; D might be TRBD2 (7 bases). V dropped 1 base and J dropped 0 bases, with 13 bases sitting between them. The CDR3 totals 16 residues. Germline CDR1 reads SGHVS; CDR2 reads FQNEAQ. The CDR3 sequence is CASSLGKGGSSYEQYF. The CDR3 nucleotides read TGTGCCAGCAGCTTAGGAAAGGGGGGGAGCTCCTACGAGCAGTACTTC.